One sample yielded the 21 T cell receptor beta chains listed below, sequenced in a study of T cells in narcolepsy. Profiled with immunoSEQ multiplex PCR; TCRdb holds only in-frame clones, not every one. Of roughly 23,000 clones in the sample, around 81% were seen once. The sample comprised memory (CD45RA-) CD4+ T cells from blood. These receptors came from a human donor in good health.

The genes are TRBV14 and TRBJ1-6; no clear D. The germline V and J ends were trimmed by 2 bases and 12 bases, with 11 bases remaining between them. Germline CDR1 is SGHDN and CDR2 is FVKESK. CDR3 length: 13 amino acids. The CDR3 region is CASSQNALLPLHF. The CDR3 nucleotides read TGTGCCAGCAGCCAAAACGCCTTGTTACCCCTCCACTTT.

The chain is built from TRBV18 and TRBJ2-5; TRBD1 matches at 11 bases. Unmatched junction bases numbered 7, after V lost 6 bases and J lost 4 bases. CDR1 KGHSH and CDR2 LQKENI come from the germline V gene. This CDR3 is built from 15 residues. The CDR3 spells CASSRGQGAGETQYF. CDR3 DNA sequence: TGTGCCAGCTCCCGAGGACAGGGGGCGGGAGAGACCCAGTACTTC.

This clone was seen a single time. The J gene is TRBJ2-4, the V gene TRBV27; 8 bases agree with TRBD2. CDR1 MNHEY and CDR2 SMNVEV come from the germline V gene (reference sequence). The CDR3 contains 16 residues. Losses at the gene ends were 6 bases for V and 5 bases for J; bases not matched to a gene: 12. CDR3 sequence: CASRRTPGGAQNIQYF. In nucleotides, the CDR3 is TGTGCCAGCAGACGCACCCCCGGGGGGGCCCAAAACATTCAGTACTTC.

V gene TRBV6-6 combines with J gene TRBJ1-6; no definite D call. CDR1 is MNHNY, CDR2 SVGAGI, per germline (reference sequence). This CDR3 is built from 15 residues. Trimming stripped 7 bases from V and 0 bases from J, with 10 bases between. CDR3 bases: TGTGCCAGCATCCTTGGGAGCTCCTATAATTCACCCCTCCACTTT. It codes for CASILGSSYNSPLHF.

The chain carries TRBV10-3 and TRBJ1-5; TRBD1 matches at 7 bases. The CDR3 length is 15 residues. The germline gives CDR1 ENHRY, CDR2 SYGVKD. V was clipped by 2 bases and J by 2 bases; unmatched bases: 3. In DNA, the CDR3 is TGTGCCATCAGTGAGCCGGGGACAGGCAATCAGCCCCAGCATTTT. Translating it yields CAISEPGTGNQPQHF.

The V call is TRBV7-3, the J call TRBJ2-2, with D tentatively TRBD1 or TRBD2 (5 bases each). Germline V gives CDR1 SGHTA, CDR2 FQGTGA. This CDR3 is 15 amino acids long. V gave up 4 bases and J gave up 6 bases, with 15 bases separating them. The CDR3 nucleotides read TGTGCCAGCAGCTCGGGACCCTTCGGGGCCGGGGAGCTGTTTTTT. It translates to CASSSGPFGAGELFF.

CDR3 sequence: CASSEGLAQGYEQYF. The DNA of the CDR3 is TGTGCCAGCAGTGAAGGGTTGGCACAAGGCTACGAGCAGTACTTC. The chain links TRBV2 to TRBJ2-7; D gene ambiguous. Trimming took 1 base from V and 3 from J, leaving 13 bases between them. The CDR3 is 15 amino acids. Germline CDR1 and CDR2: SNHLY and FYNNEI.

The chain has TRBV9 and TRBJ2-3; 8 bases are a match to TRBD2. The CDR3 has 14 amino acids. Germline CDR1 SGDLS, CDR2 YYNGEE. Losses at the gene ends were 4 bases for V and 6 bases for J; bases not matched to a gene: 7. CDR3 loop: CASSLGGARDTQYF. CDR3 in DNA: TGTGCCAGCAGCCTCGGGGGGGCTCGGGATACGCAGTATTTT.

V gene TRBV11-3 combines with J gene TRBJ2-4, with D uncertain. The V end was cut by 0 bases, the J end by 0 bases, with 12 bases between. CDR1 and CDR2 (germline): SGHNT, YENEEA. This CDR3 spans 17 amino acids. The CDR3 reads CASSLDIDAIAKNIQYF. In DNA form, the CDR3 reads TGTGCCAGCAGCTTAGATATAGACGCCATAGCCAAAAACATTCAGTACTTC.

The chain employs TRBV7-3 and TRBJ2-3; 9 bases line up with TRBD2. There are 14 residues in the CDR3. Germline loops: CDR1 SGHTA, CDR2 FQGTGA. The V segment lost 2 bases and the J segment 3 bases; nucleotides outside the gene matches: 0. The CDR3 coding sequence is TGTGCCAGCAGCTTAGCGGGAGGGACAGATACGCAGTATTTT. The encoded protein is CASSLAGGTDTQYF.

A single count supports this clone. In DNA, the CDR3 is TGCAGCGTTGATGGGACCGCGAACACCGGGGAGCTGTTTTTT. Encoded protein: CSVDGTANTGELFF. V usage is TRBV29-1 and J usage is TRBJ2-2; either TRBD1 or TRBD2 may fit D (5 bases each). Trimming stripped 3 bases from V and 0 bases from J, with 8 bases between. The CDR3 extends over 14 amino acids. Germline V gene data show CDR1 as SQVTM and CDR2 as ANQGSEA.

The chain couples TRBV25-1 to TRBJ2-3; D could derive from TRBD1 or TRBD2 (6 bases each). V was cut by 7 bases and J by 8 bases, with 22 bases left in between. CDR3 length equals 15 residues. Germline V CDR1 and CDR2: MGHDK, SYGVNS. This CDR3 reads CASTPPGLGGGTQYF. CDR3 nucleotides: TGTGCCAGCACTCCCCCCGGGCTCGGAGGGGGTACGCAGTATTTT. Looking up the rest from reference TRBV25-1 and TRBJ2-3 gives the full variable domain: EADIYQTPRYLVIGTGKKITLECSQTMGHDKMYWYQQDPGMELHLIHYSYGVNSTEKGDLSSESTVSRIRTEHFPLTLESARPSHTSQYLCASTPPGLGGGTQYFGPGTRLTVL.

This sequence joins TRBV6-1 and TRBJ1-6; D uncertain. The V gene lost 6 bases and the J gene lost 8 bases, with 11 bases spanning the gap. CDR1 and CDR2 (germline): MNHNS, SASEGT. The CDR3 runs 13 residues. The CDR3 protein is CASRYYPDSPLHF. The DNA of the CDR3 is TGTGCCAGCAGATATTATCCGGATTCACCCCTCCACTTT.

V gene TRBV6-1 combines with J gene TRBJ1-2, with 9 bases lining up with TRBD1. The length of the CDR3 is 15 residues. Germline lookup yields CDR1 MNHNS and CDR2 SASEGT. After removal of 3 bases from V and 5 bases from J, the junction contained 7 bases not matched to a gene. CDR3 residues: CASSDRTGVGYGYTF. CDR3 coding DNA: TGTGCCAGCAGTGACCGGACAGGGGTGGGGTATGGCTACACCTTC.

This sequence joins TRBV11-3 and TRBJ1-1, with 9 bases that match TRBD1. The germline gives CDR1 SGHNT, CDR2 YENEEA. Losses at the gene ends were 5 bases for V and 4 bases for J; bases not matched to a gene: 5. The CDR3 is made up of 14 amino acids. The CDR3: CASSRGQGFTEAFF. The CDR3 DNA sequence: TGTGCCAGCAGCAGAGGACAGGGGTTCACTGAAGCTTTCTTT. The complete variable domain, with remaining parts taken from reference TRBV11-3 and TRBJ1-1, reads EAGVVQSPRYKIIEKKQPVAFWCNPISGHNTLYWYLQNLGQGPELLIRYENEEAVDDSQLPKDRFSAERLKGVDSTLKIQPAELGDSAVYLCASSRGQGFTEAFFGQGTRLTVV.

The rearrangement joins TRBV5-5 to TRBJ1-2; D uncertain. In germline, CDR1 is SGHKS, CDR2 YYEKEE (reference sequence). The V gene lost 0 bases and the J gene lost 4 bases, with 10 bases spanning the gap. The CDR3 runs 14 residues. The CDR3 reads CASSLAAQSYGYTF. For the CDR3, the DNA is TGTGCCAGCAGCTTGGCCGCCCAGAGCTATGGCTACACCTTC.

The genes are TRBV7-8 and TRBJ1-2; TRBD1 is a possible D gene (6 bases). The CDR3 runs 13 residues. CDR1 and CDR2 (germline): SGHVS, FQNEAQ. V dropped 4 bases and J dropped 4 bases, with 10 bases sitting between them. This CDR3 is CASSSGQLYGYTF. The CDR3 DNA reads TGTGCCAGCAGCTCCGGACAGCTCTATGGCTACACCTTC.

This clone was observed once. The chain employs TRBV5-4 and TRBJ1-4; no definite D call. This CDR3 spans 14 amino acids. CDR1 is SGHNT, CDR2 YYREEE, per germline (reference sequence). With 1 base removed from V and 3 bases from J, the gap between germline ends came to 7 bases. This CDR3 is CASSLWGANEKLFF. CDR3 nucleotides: TGTGCCAGCAGCTTGTGGGGAGCTAATGAAAAACTGTTTTTT.

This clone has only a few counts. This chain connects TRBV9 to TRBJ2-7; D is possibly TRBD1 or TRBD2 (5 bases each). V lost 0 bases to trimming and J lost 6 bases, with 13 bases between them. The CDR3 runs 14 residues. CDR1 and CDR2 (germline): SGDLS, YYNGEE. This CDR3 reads CASSVGGTGVEQYF. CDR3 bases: TGTGCCAGCAGCGTAGGGGGGACCGGGGTCGAGCAGTACTTC.

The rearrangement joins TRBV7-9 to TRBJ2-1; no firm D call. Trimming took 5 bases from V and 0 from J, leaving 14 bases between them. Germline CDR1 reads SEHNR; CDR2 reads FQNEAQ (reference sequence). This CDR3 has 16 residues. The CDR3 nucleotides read TGTGCCAGCAGCGACCCGACCAGGAGCTCCTACAATGAGCAGTTCTTC. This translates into CASSDPTRSSYNEQFF.

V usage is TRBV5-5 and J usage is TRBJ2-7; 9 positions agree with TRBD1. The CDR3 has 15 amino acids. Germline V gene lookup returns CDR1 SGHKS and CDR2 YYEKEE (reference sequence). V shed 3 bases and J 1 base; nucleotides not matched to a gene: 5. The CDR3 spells CASSSTGTGSYEQYF. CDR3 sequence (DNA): TGTGCCAGCAGCTCGACCGGGACAGGGTCCTACGAGCAGTACTTC.